Below, 25 T cell receptor beta chains from the same sample are listed, as sequenced in a study of blood T cell repertoires in COVID-19. Assay: immunoSEQ multiplex PCR; the TCRdb copy retains only in-frame clones and omits some. The sample holds about 120,000 clones, 81% seen once. Sequenced: peripheral blood. The origin of the receptors is a human donor in a cohort sampled during active COVID-19.

The rearrangement links TRBV5-1 to TRBJ2-2, with D perhaps TRBD2 (7 bases). V was cut by 3 bases and J by 0 bases, with 12 bases left in between. Germline CDR1 and CDR2: SGHRS and YFSETQ. The CDR3 runs to 16 residues. Written as DNA, the CDR3 is TGCGCCAGCAGCTACGGGGGGCCACCGAACACCGGGGAGCTGTTTTTT. This encodes CASSYGGPPNTGELFF.

The chain carries TRBV6-5 and TRBJ1-1; TRBD1 matches at 8 bases. The CDR3 contains 12 residues. The trim removed 2 bases at V and 12 bases at J, leaving 5 bases unmatched. Germline V CDR1 and CDR2: MNHEY, SVGAGI. CDR3 nucleotide sequence: TGTGCCAGCAGTTACCCCCAGGGGGCACCTTTCTTT. Its protein product is CASSYPQGAPFF.

The chain carries TRBV12-3 or TRBV12-4 and TRBJ1-1; D remains unclear. V lost 5 bases and J lost 2, with 9 bases in between. The CDR3 is 13 residues long. CDR3 sequence reads: CASSQTYNTEAFF. The CDR3 nucleotides read TGTGCCAGCAGTCAAACATATAACACTGAAGCTTTCTTT.

The J gene is TRBJ2-7, the V gene TRBV2, with 11 bases fitting TRBD2. CDR3 length: 14 amino acids. The V gene end was trimmed by 5 bases and the J gene end by 2 bases; junction bases not matched to a gene: 2. Germline V lookup: CDR1 SNHLY, CDR2 FYNNEI. CDR3 nucleotide sequence: TGTGCCAGCAGTACTAGCGGGGGCGCCTACGAGCAGTACTTC. This sequence encodes CASSTSGGAYEQYF.

This clone is a singleton in its sample. J is TRBJ1-2 and V is TRBV18; 7 bases map to TRBD1. Germline V lookup: CDR1 KGHSH, CDR2 LQKENI. V lost 1 base and J lost 2; bases outside the gene matches: 1. There are 14 residues in the CDR3. CDR3 nucleotide sequence: TGTGCCAGCTCACCACGGGACAGAAACTATGGCTACACCTTC. Translating it yields CASSPRDRNYGYTF.

This rearrangement joins TRBV4-3 to TRBJ1-2; D remains unclear. The V and J ends lost 1 base and 1 base respectively, with 13 bases between them. This CDR3 region has 16 residues. Looked up from germline, CDR1 is LGHNA and CDR2 is YSLEER. The CDR3 is CASSQVTPALNYGYTF. CDR3 bases: TGCGCCAGCAGCCAAGTTACCCCAGCGCTTAACTATGGCTACACCTTC.

This clone was picked up a small number of times. This sequence joins TRBV3-1 (or the pseudogene TRBV3-2) and TRBJ1-3, with D possibly TRBD1 on 5 matching bases. The CDR3 loop spans 17 amino acids. Looked up from germline, CDR1 is LGHDT and CDR2 is YNNKEL (reference sequence). With 3 bases removed from V and 0 bases from J, the gap between germline ends came to 15 bases. As DNA, the CDR3 is TGTGCCAGCAGCCACCCGCGGGGGGGAAACTCTGGAAACACCATATATTTT. Amino acids: CASSHPRGGNSGNTIYF.

V is TRBV3-1 (or the pseudogene TRBV3-2) and J is TRBJ1-6; possibly TRBD1 for D (6 bases). Germline V gene data show CDR1 as LGHDT and CDR2 as YNNKEL (reference sequence). The CDR3 is 15 residues long. V gave up 4 bases and J gave up 6 bases, with 13 bases separating them. This CDR3 reads CASSPTDRANSPLHF. In DNA form, the CDR3 reads TGTGCCAGCAGCCCCACGGACAGAGCTAATTCACCCCTCCACTTT.

The rearrangement joins TRBV19 to TRBJ2-7; 12 nucleotides agree with TRBD2. The trim removed 5 bases at V and 5 bases at J, leaving 10 bases unmatched. The CDR3 runs to 16 residues. Germline V gene lookup returns CDR1 LNHDA and CDR2 SQIVND (reference sequence). Written as DNA, the CDR3 is TGTGCCAGTAGTCCCGGACTAGCGGGACGCCCCGACGAGCAGTACTTC. This codes for CASSPGLAGRPDEQYF.

This clone occurred a few times. The chain carries TRBV13 and TRBJ2-6; unclear D gene. The CDR3 has 17 amino acids. The germline V gene encodes CDR1 PRHDT and CDR2 FYEKMQ (reference sequence). With 5 bases removed from V and 2 bases from J, the gap between germline ends came to 16 bases. The CDR3 protein is CASSPINSGPGANVLTF. The CDR3 DNA is TGTGCCAGCAGCCCGATAAACTCTGGGCCTGGGGCCAACGTCCTGACTTTC.

CDR3 amino acids: CASSWGQGLSQPQHF. The CDR3 DNA reads as TGTGCCAGCAGCTGGGGACAGGGGTTAAGTCAGCCCCAGCATTTT. This rearrangement joins TRBV7-2 to TRBJ1-5, with 10 bases fitting TRBD1. The junction had 6 bases not matched to a gene; V was cut back by 4 bases and J by 6 bases. The length of the CDR3 is 15 residues. Germline CDR1 reads SGHTA; CDR2 reads FQGNSA.

The chain couples TRBV14 to TRBJ1-2; D unclear. The germline V gene encodes CDR1 SGHDN and CDR2 FVKESK. Trimming took off 4 bases at V and 4 bases at J, with 16 bases between the two ends. CDR3 length equals 15 residues. CDR3 residues: CASSPRPTEIYGYTF. The CDR3 nucleotides are TGTGCCAGCAGCCCCCGGCCTACAGAAATCTATGGCTACACCTTC.

This chain joins TRBV5-1 and TRBJ2-3; TRBD1 might be the D (7 bases). The CDR3 is 18 residues long. The V gene's germline CDR1 is SGHRS and CDR2 YFSETQ. The ends were cut back, 4 bases at V and 2 bases at J, with 23 bases in the middle. The CDR3 region is CASSPGAIAGGFTDTQYF. For the CDR3, the DNA is TGCGCCAGCAGCCCTGGGGCGATAGCAGGGGGGTTCACAGATACGCAGTATTTT.

This chain uses TRBV21-1 with TRBJ1-2; whether TRBD1, the table's D call, matches the DNA was not checked. TRBV21-1 is a pseudogene locus. CDR3 length: 15 amino acids. DNA for the CDR3: TGTGCCAGCAGCAAAGGGGGACAGGGGAACTATGGCTACACCTTC. Its protein product is CASSKGGQGNYGYTF.

The rearrangement uses TRBV4-1 and TRBJ2-7; D remains unclear. The V and J ends lost 0 bases and 0 bases respectively, with 6 bases between them. Germline V gene data show CDR1 as MGHRA and CDR2 as YSYEKL. The CDR3 is 14 residues long. CDR3 protein: CASSQDNPSYEQYF. DNA for the CDR3: TGCGCCAGCAGCCAAGATAATCCCTCCTACGAGCAGTACTTC.

This clone was observed a few times. The chain employs TRBV29-1 and TRBJ1-1; 9 positions match TRBD1. Germline V CDR1 and CDR2: SQVTM, ANQGSEA. Trimming removed 7 bases from V and 11 bases from J; junction bases left unmatched: 5. The length of the CDR3 is 10 residues. The CDR3 loop is CSGGQGSAFF. CDR3 sequence (DNA): TGCAGCGGGGGACAGGGTAGTGCTTTCTTT.

The rearrangement uses TRBV4-3 and TRBJ2-1, with 7 bases identical to TRBD1. CDR1 and CDR2 from the germline V gene are LGHNA and YSLEER. The CDR3 length is 16 residues. The J segment lost 0 bases and the V segment lost 3 bases, leaving 5 bases of the junction unmatched. CDR3 sequence: CASSHNDRASYNEQFF. The CDR3 DNA follows: TGCGCCAGCAGCCACAATGACAGGGCCTCCTACAATGAGCAGTTCTTC.

This chain joins TRBV15 and TRBJ2-5; TRBD1 is a possible D gene (5 bases). CDR3 length: 15 amino acids. V was shortened by 1 base and J by 2 bases, with 11 bases between the two germline ends. CDR1 is LNHNV, CDR2 YYDKDF, per germline (reference sequence). The CDR3 loop reads CATSRVTRAQETQYF. The CDR3 DNA reads TGTGCCACCAGCAGAGTTACCAGGGCGCAAGAGACCCAGTACTTC.

The rearrangement uses TRBV7-6 and TRBJ2-7, with 8 positions matching TRBD1. CDR3 length equals 16 residues. With 1 base clipped from V and 0 bases from J, the junction kept 5 bases outside the gene matches. CDR1 and CDR2 from the germline V gene are SGHVS and FNYEAQ. The CDR3 DNA follows: TGTGCCAGCAGCTTAGGGCAGGGGGCCAGCTCCTACGAGCAGTACTTC. As protein: CASSLGQGASSYEQYF.

This chain links TRBV12-5 with TRBJ1-1; D might be TRBD1 (6 bases). The V gene lost 1 base and the J gene lost 1 base, with 10 bases spanning the gap. Germline V CDR1 and CDR2: LGHNT, FRNRAP. CDR3 length equals 15 residues. The DNA for the CDR3 is TGTGCTAGTGGTTTGGGCAGGGGCGGGAACACTGAAGCTTTCTTT. Translation gives CASGLGRGGNTEAFF. The variable domain in full, completed from reference TRBV12-5 and TRBJ1-1, reads DARVTQTPRHKVTEMGQEVTMRCQPILGHNTVFWYRQTMMQGLELLAYFRNRAPLDDSGMPKDRFSAEMPDATLATLKIQPSEPRDSAVYFCASGLGRGGNTEAFFGQGTRLTVV.

The chain uses TRBV28 and TRBJ2-7, with a tentative D call TRBD1 (6 bases). V shed 5 bases and J shed 6 bases, with 17 bases lying between them. Germline CDR1 and CDR2: MDHEN and SYDVKM. There are 14 residues in the CDR3. Here the CDR3 DNA reads TGTGCCAGCAGTCAATTTGGGGGCTTGGGCGAGCAGTACTTC. Protein sequence: CASSQFGGLGEQYF. Full variable domain (remainder filled in from reference TRBV28 and TRBJ2-7): DVKVTQSSRYLVKRTGEKVFLECVQDMDHENMFWYRQDPGLGLRLIYFSYDVKMKEKGDIPEGYSVSREKKERFSLILESASTNQTSMYLCASSQFGGLGEQYFGPGTRLTVT.

This chain connects TRBV11-2 to TRBJ2-1, with TRBD2 matching 9 bases. Trimming at V came to 1 base and at J to 7 bases, leaving 8 bases not matched to a gene. The CDR3 length is 16 residues. Germline V gene lookup returns CDR1 SGHAT and CDR2 FQNNGV. Here the CDR3 DNA reads TGTGCCAGCAGCTTAGTTGCGGGAGGGATTGGGAATGAGCAGTTCTTC. It encodes CASSLVAGGIGNEQFF.

This sequence joins TRBV6-5 and TRBJ1-1; the match to TRBD1 covers 7 bases. The V and J ends lost 5 bases and 4 bases, in that order; junction bases with no gene match: 4. In germline, CDR1 is MNHEY, CDR2 SVGAGI. CDR3 size: 13 residues. This CDR3 is CASSPNRGTEAFF. CDR3 bases: TGTGCCAGCAGTCCGAACAGGGGCACTGAAGCTTTCTTT.

Comment on this clone: The germline gene is not matched at one end of the junction; a read error may be the cause. The chain carries TRBV10-3 and TRBJ2-7, with a weak D call TRBD2 (5 bases). Germline CDR1 ENHRY, CDR2 SYGVKD. The CDR3 contains 16 residues. The CDR3 here is CAISEFLASTEYEQYF. The CDR3 DNA reads as TGTGCCATCAGCGAGTTTCTAGCTAGTACCGAGTACGAGCAGTACTTC.

Only one count was recorded for this clone. The chain carries TRBV7-9 and TRBJ1-2, with D tentatively TRBD1 (5 bases). Germline values: CDR1 SEHNR, CDR2 FQNEAQ (reference sequence). Trimming cost V 8 bases and J 2 bases, with 27 bases left between them. There are 18 residues in the CDR3. The CDR3 loop is CASLLNERNRDSNYGYTF. DNA for the CDR3: TGTGCCAGCCTCTTAAACGAACGAAACCGGGACTCAAACTATGGCTACACCTTC.